These 5 T cell receptor beta chains share one sample of origin, sequenced in a study of cytomegalovirus exposure and HLA in healthy donors (dated by TCRdb to between 2016 and 2019). The library was obtained by the immunoSEQ multiplex PCR assay. For the multiplex PCR, a mixture combining 60 forward primers for TCR Vbeta segments and 13 reverse primers for TCR Jbeta segments was used. TCRdb re-hosts the immuneACCESS table, in-frame sequences only. Its copies lack some clones; in the studies checked, an unresolved V gene accounts for under half of them, and the cause for the rest is not known. Within this sample are approximately 170,000 clones, with approximately 75% of them counted one time only. The top ten constitute 1.5% of the sample. Sequencing used PBMCs. The receptors shown here come from a girl between 5 and 17 years old in good health and CMV-seronegative.

The chain carries TRBV14 and TRBJ2-1; D might be TRBD1 (5 bases). Trimming removed 4 bases from V and 5 bases from J, with 18 bases in between. The CDR3 totals 16 residues. Germline V lookup: CDR1 SGHDN, CDR2 FVKESK. The CDR3 DNA is TGTGCCAGCAGCCCTATATTCACAGGTCCCCACAATGAGCAGTTCTTC. This sequence encodes CASSPIFTGPHNEQFF.

This clone was picked up a small number of times. The chain has TRBV30 and TRBJ1-6; maybe TRBD1 (6 bases). Germline V gene lookup returns CDR1 GTSNPN and CDR2 SVGIG (reference sequence). The length of the CDR3 is 15 residues. Trimming left V 0 bases short and J 2 bases short, with 8 bases between. The CDR3 DNA follows: TGTGCCTGGAGTGTAGGGGGTACCTATAATTCACCCCTCCACTTT. Its translation: CAWSVGGTYNSPLHF.

J is TRBJ1-1 and V is TRBV27, with D tentatively TRBD1 (6 bases). Trimming shortened V by 6 bases and J by 0 bases, and 23 bases separated the two germline ends. Germline V gene data show CDR1 as MNHEY and CDR2 as SMNVEV (reference sequence). The CDR3 spans 18 residues. The CDR3 DNA is TGTGCCAGCAGACAGATTCGACAGGCTCTCGGCCTGAACACTGAAGCTTTCTTT. Its translation is CASRQIRQALGLNTEAFF.

The CDR3 loop is CASGPSGHVNTEAFF. The CDR3 region has the DNA TGTGCTAGTGGTCCTTCGGGACACGTAAACACTGAAGCTTTCTTT. The V call is TRBV12-5, the J call TRBJ1-1; possible D gene TRBD1, 6 bases. Between the trimmed V and J ends, which lost 5 bases and 2 bases, there was a span of 15 bases. Germline-derived CDR1 and CDR2 are LGHNT and FRNRAP. The CDR3 runs 15 residues.

CDR3 sequence: CASSPLGGAGDTQYF. The CDR3 DNA reads TGTGCCAGCAGCCCCTTGGGGGGGGCGGGAGATACGCAGTATTTT. This sequence joins TRBV7-2 and TRBJ2-3; a possible D gene is TRBD2 (7 bases). This CDR3 spans 15 amino acids. The V gene's germline CDR1 is SGHTA and CDR2 FQGNSA. Trimming cost V 5 bases and J 5 bases, with 17 bases left between them.